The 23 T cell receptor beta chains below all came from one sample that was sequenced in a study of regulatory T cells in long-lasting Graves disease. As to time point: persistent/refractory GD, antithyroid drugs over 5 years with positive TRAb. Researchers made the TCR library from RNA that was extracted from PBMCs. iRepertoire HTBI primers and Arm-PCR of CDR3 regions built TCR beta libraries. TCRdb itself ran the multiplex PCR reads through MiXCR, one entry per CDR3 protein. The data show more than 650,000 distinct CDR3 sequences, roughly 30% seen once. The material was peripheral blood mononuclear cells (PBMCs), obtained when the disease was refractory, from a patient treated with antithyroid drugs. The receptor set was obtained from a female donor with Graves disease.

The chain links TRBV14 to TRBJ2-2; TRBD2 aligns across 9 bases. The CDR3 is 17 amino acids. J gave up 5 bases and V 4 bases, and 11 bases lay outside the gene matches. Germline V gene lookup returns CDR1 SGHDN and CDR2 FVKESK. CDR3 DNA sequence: TGTGCCAGCAGCCCCGGAGTAGCGGGAGTCCCGACCGGGGAGCTGTTTTTT. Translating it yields CASSPGVAGVPTGELFF.

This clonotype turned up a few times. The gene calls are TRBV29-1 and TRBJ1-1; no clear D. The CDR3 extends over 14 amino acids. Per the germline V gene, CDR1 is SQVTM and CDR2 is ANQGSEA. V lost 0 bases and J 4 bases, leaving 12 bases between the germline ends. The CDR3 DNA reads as TGCAGCGTTGAAGATCCTGGGTTTCTCACTGAAGCTTTCTTT. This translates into CSVEDPGFLTEAFF.

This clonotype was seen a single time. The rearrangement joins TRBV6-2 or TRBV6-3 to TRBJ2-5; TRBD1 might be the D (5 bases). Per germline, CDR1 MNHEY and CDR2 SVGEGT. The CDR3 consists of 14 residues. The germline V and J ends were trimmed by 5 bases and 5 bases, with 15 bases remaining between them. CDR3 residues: CASSTSYRSETQYF. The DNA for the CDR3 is TGTGCCAGCAGTACCTCTTACAGGTCCGAGACCCAGTACTTC.

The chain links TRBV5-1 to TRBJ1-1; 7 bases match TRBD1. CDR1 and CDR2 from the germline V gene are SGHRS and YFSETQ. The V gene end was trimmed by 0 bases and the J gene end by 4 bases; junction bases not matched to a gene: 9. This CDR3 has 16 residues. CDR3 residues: CASSLGQRPGGTEAFF. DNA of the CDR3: TGCGCCAGCAGCTTGGGGCAGCGCCCAGGGGGCACTGAAGCTTTCTTT. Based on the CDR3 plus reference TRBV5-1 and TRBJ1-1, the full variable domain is KAGVTQTPRYLIKTRGQQVTLSCSPISGHRSVSWYQQTPGQGLQFLFEYFSETQRNKGNFPGRFSGRQFSNSRSEMNVSTLELGDSALYLCASSLGQRPGGTEAFFGQGTRLTVV.

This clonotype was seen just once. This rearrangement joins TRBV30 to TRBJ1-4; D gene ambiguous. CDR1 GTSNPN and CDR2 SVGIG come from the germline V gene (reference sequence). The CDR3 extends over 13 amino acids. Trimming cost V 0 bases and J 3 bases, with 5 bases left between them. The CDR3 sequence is CAWSVYSNEKLFF. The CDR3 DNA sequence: TGTGCCTGGAGTGTATACTCTAATGAAAAACTGTTTTTT.

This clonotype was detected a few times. The CDR3 spells CASRRWTGGTSNQPQHF. In DNA, the CDR3 is TGTGCCAGCAGACGATGGACAGGGGGCACTAGCAATCAGCCCCAGCATTTT. The chain recombines TRBV6-1 with TRBJ1-5; 11 bases are shared with TRBD1. In germline, CDR1 is MNHNS, CDR2 SASEGT. This CDR3 spans 17 amino acids. V lost 6 bases and J lost 0; bases outside the gene matches: 7.

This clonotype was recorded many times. The CDR3 region is CASQKWGARGNQPQHF. In nucleotides, the CDR3 is TGTGCCAGCCAGAAGTGGGGGGCCCGGGGCAATCAGCCCCAGCATTTT. The genes are TRBV7-2 and TRBJ1-5, with a tentative D call TRBD1 (6 bases). V was pared by 8 bases and J by 2 bases, with 19 bases between. Germline V CDR1 and CDR2: SGHTA, FQGNSA. This CDR3 is 16 amino acids long.

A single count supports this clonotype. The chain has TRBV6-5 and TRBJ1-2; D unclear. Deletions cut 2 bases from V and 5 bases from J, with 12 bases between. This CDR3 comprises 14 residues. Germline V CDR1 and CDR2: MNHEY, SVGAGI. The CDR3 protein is CASSYRIPPYGYTF. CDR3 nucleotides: TGTGCCAGCAGTTACAGGATTCCTCCGTATGGCTACACCTTC.

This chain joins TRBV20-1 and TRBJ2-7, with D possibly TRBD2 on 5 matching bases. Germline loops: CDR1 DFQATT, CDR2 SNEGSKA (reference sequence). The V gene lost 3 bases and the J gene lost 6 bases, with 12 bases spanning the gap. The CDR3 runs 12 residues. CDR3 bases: TGCAGTGCTAGGGGTCTAGCACCCGAGCAGTACTTC. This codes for CSARGLAPEQYF.

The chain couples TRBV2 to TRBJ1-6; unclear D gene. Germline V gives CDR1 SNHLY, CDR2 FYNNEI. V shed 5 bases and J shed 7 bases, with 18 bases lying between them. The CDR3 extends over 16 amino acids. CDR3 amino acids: CASSLQPPDTNSPLHF. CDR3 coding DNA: TGTGCCAGCAGTCTTCAACCCCCGGATACGAATTCACCCCTCCACTTT.

DNA of the CDR3: TGTGCCAGCAGTCCAAATTCGGTTCTGAATCAGCCCCAGCATTTT. Protein sequence: CASSPNSVLNQPQHF. This sequence joins TRBV7-2 and TRBJ1-5, with D unresolved. Trimming left V 6 bases short and J 4 bases short, with 16 bases between. Germline V gene sequence: CDR1 SGHTA, CDR2 FQGNSA. This CDR3 has 15 residues. The full variable domain, its missing parts supplied by reference TRBV7-2 and TRBJ1-5, is GAGVSQSPSNKVTEKGKDVELRCDPISGHTALYWYRQSLGQGLEFLIYFQGNSAPDKSGLPSDRFSAERTGGSVSTLTIQRTQQEDSAVYLCASSPNSVLNQPQHFGDGTRLSIL.

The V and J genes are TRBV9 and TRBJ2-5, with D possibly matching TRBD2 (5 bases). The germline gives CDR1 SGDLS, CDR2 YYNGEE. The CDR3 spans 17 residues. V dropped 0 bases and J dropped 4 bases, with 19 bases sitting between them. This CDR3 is CASSVGLSIRTRETQYF. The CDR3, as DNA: TGTGCCAGCAGCGTAGGACTATCGATAAGGACTCGAGAGACCCAGTACTTC.

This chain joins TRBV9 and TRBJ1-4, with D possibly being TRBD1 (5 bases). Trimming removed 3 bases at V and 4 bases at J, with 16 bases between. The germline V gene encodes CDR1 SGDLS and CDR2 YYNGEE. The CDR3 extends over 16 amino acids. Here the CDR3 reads CASSATPGRNNEKLFF. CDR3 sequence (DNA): TGTGCCAGCAGCGCAACCCCGGGACGGAATAATGAAAAACTGTTTTTT.

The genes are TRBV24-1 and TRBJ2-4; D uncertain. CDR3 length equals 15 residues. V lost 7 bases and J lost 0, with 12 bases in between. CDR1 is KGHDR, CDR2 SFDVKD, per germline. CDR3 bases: TGTGCCACCAGGACGCGATACCAAGCCAAAAACATTCAGTACTTC. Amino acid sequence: CATRTRYQAKNIQYF.

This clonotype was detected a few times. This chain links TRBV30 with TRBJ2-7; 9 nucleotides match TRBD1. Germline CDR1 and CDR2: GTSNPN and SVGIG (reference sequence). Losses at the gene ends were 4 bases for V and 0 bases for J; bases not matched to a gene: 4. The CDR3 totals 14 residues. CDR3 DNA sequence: TGTGCCTGGACCAAGGACAGGGGCTCCTACGAGCAGTACTTC. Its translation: CAWTKDRGSYEQYF.

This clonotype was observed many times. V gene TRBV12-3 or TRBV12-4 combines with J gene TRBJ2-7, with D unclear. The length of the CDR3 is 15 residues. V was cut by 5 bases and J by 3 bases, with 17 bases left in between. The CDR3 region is CASSVGHSGYYEQYF. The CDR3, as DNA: TGTGCCAGCAGTGTGGGCCATAGTGGATACTACGAGCAGTACTTC.

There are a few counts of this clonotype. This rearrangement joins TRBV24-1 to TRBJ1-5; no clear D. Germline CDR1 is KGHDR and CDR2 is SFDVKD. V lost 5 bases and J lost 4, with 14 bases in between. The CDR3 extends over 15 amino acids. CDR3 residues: CATSATKPPNQPQHF. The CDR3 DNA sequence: TGTGCCACCAGTGCCACCAAGCCCCCTAATCAGCCCCAGCATTTT.

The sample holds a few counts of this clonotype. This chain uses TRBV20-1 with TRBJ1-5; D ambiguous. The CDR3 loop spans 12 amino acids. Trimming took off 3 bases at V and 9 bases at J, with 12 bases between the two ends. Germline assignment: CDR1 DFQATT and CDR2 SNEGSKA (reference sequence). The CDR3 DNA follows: TGCAGTGCTAGGGGTGAGGGCCTGCCCCAGCATTTT. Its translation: CSARGEGLPQHF.

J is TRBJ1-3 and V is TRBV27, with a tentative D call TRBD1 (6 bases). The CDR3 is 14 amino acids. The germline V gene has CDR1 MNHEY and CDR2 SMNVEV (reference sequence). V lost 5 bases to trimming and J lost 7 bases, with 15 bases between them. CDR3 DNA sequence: TGTGCCAGCAGTACCCGAGGGGGGATGAACACCATATATTTT. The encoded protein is CASSTRGGMNTIYF.

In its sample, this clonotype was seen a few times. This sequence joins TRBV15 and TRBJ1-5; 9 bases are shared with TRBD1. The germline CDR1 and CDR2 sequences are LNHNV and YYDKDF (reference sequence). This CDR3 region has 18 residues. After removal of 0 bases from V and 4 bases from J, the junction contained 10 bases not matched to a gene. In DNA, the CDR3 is TGTGCCACCAGCAGAGATGGGTGGGAGACAGGGGGTAATCAGCCCCAGCATTTT. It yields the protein CATSRDGWETGGNQPQHF. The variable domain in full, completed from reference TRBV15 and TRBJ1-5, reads DAMVIQNPRYQVTQFGKPVTLSCSQTLNHNVMYWYQQKSSQAPKLLFHYYDKDFNNEADTPDNFQSRRPNTSFCFLDIRSPGLGDTAMYLCATSRDGWETGGNQPQHFGDGTRLSIL.

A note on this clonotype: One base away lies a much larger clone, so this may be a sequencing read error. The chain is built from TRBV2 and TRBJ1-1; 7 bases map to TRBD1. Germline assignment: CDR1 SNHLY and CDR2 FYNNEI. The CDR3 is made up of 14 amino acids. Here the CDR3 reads CAGSDRARGTEAFF. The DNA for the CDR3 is TGTGCCGGCAGCGACAGGGCGCGGGGAACTGAAGCTTTCTTT.

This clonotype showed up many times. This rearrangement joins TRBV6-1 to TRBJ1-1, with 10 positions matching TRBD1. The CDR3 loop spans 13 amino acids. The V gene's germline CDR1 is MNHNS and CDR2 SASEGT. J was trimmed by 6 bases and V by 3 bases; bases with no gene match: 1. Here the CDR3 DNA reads TGTGCCAGCAGTGATGGACAGGGGGCTGAAGCTTTCTTT. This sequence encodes CASSDGQGAEAFF.

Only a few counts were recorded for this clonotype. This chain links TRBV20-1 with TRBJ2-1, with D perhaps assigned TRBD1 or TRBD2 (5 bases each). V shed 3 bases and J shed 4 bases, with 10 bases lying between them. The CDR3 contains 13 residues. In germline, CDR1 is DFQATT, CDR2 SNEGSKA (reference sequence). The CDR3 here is CSASRDGYNEQFF. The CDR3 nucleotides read TGCAGTGCTAGCCGGGACGGATACAATGAGCAGTTCTTC.